The T cell receptor (beta chain) described here comes from a study of response to subunit inactivated influenza vaccine. This clonotype was seen more than once but under ten times. This CDR3 comprises 17 residues. J lost 4 bases, V lost 3 bases, and 11 bases had no gene match. TCRdb re-called the RT-PCR reads through MiXCR, storing one row per CDR3 protein. Of about half a million distinct CDR3 sequences listed, 9.5% to 13% are singletons. This receptor was taken from a man in his fifties or sixties who received an inactivated influenza vaccine. The sample here was PBMCs from blood, taken roughly 6 weeks after vaccination. V gene TRBV12-3 or TRBV12-4 combines with J gene TRBJ2-2, with TRBD2 identical over 7 bases. CDR3 protein: CASSFRFGGGPTGELFF. CDR3 nucleotides: TGTGCCAGCAGTTTTAGGTTTGGGGGAGGGCCCACCGGGGAGCTGTTTTTT.